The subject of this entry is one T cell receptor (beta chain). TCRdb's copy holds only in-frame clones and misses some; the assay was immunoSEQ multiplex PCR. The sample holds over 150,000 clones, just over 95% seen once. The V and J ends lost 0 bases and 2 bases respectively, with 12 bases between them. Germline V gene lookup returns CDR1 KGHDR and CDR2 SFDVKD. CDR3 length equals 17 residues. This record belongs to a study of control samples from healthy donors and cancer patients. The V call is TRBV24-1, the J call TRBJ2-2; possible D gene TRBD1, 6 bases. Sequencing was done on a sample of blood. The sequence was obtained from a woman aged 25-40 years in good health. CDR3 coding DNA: TGTGCCACCAGTGATTTGGCTGGGGGCCTAAACACCGGGGAGCTGTTTTTT. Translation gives CATSDLAGGLNTGELFF.